These 15 T cell receptor beta chains originate from one sample sequenced in a study of T-cell reconstitution after alpha-beta-depleted transplantation in children (dated by TCRdb to the mid-2010s). The library was made by PCR. The data were produced on an Illumina HiSeq 2500. TCR libraries were prepared with molecular barcoding, using unique molecular identifiers to normalize TCRbeta repertoire quantification. TCRdb reanalyzed the raw reads on its own, using fastp at Q25 for trimming and MiXCR for clone calling, and kept in-frame beta chains. Rows are combined by CDR3 protein, so each entry shows the most common genes and DNA. The sample has some 520,000 distinct CDR3 sequences on record, about 30% of them singletons. The top ten hold 2% to 2.5% of the sample. Sequences were derived from PBMCs from the stem cell graft donor, sampled from the stem cell graft. The source is a human donor who donated a stem cell graft to a child with aplastic anemia.

This clonotype was seen a handful of times. The V call is TRBV5-1, the J call TRBJ2-2; 8 bases agree with TRBD2. Germline CDR1 and CDR2: SGHRS and YFSETQ. This CDR3 region has 16 residues. V lost 4 bases to trimming and J lost 2 bases; unmatched junction nucleotides: 7. The DNA of the CDR3 is TGCGCCAGCAGCCCGGGGGGGACGGCCAACACCGGGGAGCTGTTTTTT. Translated: CASSPGGTANTGELFF.

V is TRBV19 and J is TRBJ2-1, with TRBD2 matching 7 bases. V lost 5 bases and J lost 2; bases outside the gene matches: 12. The CDR3 runs 17 residues. Germline CDR1 reads LNHDA; CDR2 reads SQIVND (reference sequence). The CDR3 nucleotides read TGTGCCAGTAGTTCATCTGGGGGGGTTGTTGCCTACAATGAGCAGTTCTTC. It codes for CASSSSGGVVAYNEQFF.

This clonotype was seen only a few times. The chain employs TRBV29-1 and TRBJ1-2, with TRBD1 identical over 7 bases. Germline CDR1 reads SQVTM; CDR2 reads ANQGSEA. The ends lost 7 bases at V and 4 bases at J; junction bases unmatched: 6. This CDR3 contains 12 residues. Here the CDR3 reads CSGDRASYGYTF. The CDR3 DNA sequence: TGCAGCGGTGACAGGGCCTCCTATGGCTACACCTTC.

The chain couples TRBV3-1 to TRBJ2-3, with D tentatively TRBD2 (6 bases). The CDR3 length is 15 residues. Germline CDR1 and CDR2: LGHDT and YNNKEL (reference sequence). Trimming took 3 bases from V and 1 from J, leaving 11 bases between them. CDR3 DNA: TGTGCCAGCAGCCAGGTGGGAGGCGGCACAGATACGCAGTATTTT. Translation gives CASSQVGGGTDTQYF.

This clonotype was found a few times. The chain combines TRBV27 with TRBJ2-1, with D possibly being TRBD2 (6 bases). The CDR3 is 11 amino acids. The V and J ends lost 5 bases and 7 bases respectively, with 6 bases between them. Germline V gene sequence: CDR1 MNHEY, CDR2 SMNVEV (reference sequence). CDR3 in DNA: TGTGCCAGCAGTGGGGGGAATGAGCAGTTCTTC. It is translated as CASSGGNEQFF.

In this sample, this clonotype turned up a few times. This rearrangement joins TRBV5-1 to TRBJ2-7; 9 positions agree with TRBD1. CDR3 length: 15 amino acids. Unmatched junction bases numbered 11, after V lost 4 bases and J lost 6 bases. The germline V gene has CDR1 SGHRS and CDR2 YFSETQ. CDR3 DNA sequence: TGCGCCAGCAGCATGCAAGGGACAGGGACCGGCGAGCAGTACTTC. Its translation is CASSMQGTGTGEQYF.

In its sample, this clonotype was seen a few times. The chain joins TRBV6-2 or TRBV6-3 to TRBJ2-3; maybe TRBD1 (6 bases). The CDR3 is 14 amino acids. Germline loops: CDR1 MNHEY, CDR2 SVGEGT. Trimming shortened V by 2 bases and J by 3 bases, and 9 bases separated the two germline ends. This CDR3 reads CASSYRGKTDTQYF. The CDR3 nucleotides read TGTGCCAGCAGTTACAGGGGGAAAACAGATACGCAGTATTTT.

The chain combines TRBV5-1 with TRBJ2-2; D may match TRBD1 or TRBD2 (5 bases each). V lost 0 bases and J lost 3, with 12 bases in between. Germline V gene data show CDR1 as SGHRS and CDR2 as YFSETQ. CDR3 size: 16 residues. This chain's CDR3 is CASSLGGTGYTGELFF. The CDR3 bases are TGCGCCAGCAGCTTGGGAGGGACGGGGTACACCGGGGAGCTGTTTTTT.

This clonotype was counted between two and nine times. The V gene is TRBV30, the J gene TRBJ1-6; D perhaps matches TRBD1 (5 bases). The germline V gene has CDR1 GTSNPN and CDR2 SVGIG (reference sequence). The CDR3 runs 17 residues. Between the trimmed V and J ends, which lost 0 bases and 2 bases, there was a span of 14 bases. CDR3 nucleotides: TGTGCCTGGAGTGTCTGGGCAGGGAGAACCTATAATTCACCCCTCCACTTT. Its translation: CAWSVWAGRTYNSPLHF.

The chain has TRBV7-9 and TRBJ2-2; D uncertain. The V gene lost 7 bases and the J gene lost 6 bases, with 15 bases spanning the gap. The CDR3 consists of 14 residues. Germline values: CDR1 SEHNR, CDR2 FQNEAQ (reference sequence). The CDR3, as DNA: TGTGCCAGCAATGGGTACAGAACCTCCGGGGAGCTGTTTTTT. This encodes CASNGYRTSGELFF.

This clonotype was detected only a few times. The rearrangement uses TRBV5-6 and TRBJ2-6; the D is unclear. V dropped 1 base and J dropped 1 base, with 9 bases sitting between them. The V gene's germline CDR1 is SGHDT and CDR2 YYEEEE. CDR3 length equals 16 residues. The CDR3 protein is CASSLKGWSGANVLTF. In DNA, the CDR3 is TGTGCCAGCAGCTTGAAGGGTTGGTCTGGGGCCAACGTCCTGACTTTC.

This chain connects TRBV7-9 to TRBJ1-1; D possibly corresponds to TRBD1 (6 bases). This CDR3 contains 16 residues. Between the trimmed V and J ends, which lost 1 base and 1 base, there was a span of 13 bases. Looked up from germline, CDR1 is SEHNR and CDR2 is FQNEAQ (reference sequence). CDR3 protein: CASSLGPWTANTEAFF. CDR3 sequence (DNA): TGTGCCAGCAGCTTAGGACCTTGGACAGCGAACACTGAAGCTTTCTTT.

This chain uses TRBV18 with TRBJ1-1; 10 bases map to TRBD1. The germline V gene has CDR1 KGHSH and CDR2 LQKENI. CDR3 length equals 16 residues. V shed 0 bases, J shed 5 bases, and the junction held 6 bases outside the gene matches. The CDR3 bases are TGTGCCAGCTCACCACCGGGACAGGGGATCGGGACTGAAGCTTTCTTT. It is translated as CASSPPGQGIGTEAFF. The full variable domain, rest sourced from reference TRBV18 and TRBJ1-1, is NAGVMQNPRHLVRRRGQEARLRCSPMKGHSHVYWYRQLPEEGLKFMVYLQKENIIDESGMPKERFSAEFPKEGPSILRIQQVVRGDSAAYFCASSPPGQGIGTEAFFGQGTRLTVV.

This clonotype was seen only a few times. V usage is TRBV7-2 and J usage is TRBJ2-2; D gene ambiguous. The CDR3 runs to 11 residues. V was clipped by 4 bases and J by 10 bases, with 7 bases between them. CDR1 is SGHTA, CDR2 FQGNSA, per germline. The CDR3 loop reads CASSWYEELFF. CDR3 coding DNA: TGTGCCAGCAGCTGGTACGAGGAGCTGTTTTTT.

There are many counts of this clonotype. V and J are TRBV24-1 and TRBJ2-1, with D unclear. V lost 0 bases and J lost 7, with 12 bases in between. CDR1 KGHDR and CDR2 SFDVKD come from the germline V gene. The CDR3 is 15 residues long. CDR3 sequence: CATSDLRGEGNEQFF. CDR3 DNA: TGTGCCACCAGTGATTTGCGTGGGGAAGGAAATGAGCAGTTCTTC.